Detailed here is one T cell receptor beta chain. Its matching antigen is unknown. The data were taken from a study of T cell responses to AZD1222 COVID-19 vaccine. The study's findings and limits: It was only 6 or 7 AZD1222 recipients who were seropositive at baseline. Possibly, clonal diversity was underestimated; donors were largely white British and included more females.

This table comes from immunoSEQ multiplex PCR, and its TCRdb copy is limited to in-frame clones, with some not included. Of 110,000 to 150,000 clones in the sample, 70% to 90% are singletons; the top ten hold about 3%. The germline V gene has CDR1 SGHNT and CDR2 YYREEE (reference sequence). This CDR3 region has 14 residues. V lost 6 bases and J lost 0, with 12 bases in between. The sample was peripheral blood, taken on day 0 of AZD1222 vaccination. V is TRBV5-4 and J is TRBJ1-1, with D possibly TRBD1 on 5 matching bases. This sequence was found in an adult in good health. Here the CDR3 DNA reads TGTGCCAGCACCGCAGGGAAAATGAACACTGAAGCTTTCTTT. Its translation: CASTAGKMNTEAFF.